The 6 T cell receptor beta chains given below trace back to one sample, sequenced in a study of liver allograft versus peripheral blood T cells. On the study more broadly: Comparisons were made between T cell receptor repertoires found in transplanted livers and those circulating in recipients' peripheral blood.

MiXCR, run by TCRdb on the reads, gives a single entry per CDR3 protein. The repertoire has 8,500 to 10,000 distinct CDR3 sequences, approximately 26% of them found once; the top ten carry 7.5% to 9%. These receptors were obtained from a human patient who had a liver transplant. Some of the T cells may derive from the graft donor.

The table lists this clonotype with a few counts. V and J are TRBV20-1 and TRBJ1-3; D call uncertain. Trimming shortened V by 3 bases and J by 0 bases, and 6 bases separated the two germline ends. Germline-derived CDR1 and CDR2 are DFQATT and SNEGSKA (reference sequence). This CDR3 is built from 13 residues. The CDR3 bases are TGCAGTGCTAGCCGGGTCTCTGGAAACACCATATATTTT. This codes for CSASRVSGNTIYF.

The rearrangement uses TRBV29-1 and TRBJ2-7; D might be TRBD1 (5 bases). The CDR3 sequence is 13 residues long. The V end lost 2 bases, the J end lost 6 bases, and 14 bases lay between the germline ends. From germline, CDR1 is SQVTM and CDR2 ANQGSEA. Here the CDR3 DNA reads TGCAGCGTTGAAAGGGCAGGGCCTGGCGAGCAGTACTTC. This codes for CSVERAGPGEQYF.

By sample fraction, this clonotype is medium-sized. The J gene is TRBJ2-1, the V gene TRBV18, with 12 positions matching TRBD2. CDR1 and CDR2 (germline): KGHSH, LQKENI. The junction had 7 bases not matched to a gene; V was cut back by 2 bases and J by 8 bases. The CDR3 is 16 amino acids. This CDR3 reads CASSPIRLAGDHEQFF. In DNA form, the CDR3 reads TGTGCCAGCTCACCAATTCGACTAGCGGGAGATCATGAGCAGTTCTTC.

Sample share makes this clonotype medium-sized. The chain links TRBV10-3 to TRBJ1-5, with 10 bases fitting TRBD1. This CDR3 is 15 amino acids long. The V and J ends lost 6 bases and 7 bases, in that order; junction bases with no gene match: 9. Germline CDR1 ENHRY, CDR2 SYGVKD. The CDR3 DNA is TGTGCCATCAGCTCCGGGACAGGGGAGATACAGCCCCAGCATTTT. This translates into CAISSGTGEIQPQHF.

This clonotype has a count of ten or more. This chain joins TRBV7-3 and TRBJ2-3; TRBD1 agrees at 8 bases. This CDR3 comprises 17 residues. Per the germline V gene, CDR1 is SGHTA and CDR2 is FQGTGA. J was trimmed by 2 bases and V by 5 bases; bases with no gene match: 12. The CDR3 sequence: CASSEDPRDRITDTQYF. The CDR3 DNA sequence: TGTGCCAGCAGCGAAGACCCCCGGGACAGGATCACAGATACGCAGTATTTT. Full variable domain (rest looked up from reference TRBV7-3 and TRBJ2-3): GAGVSQTPSNKVTEKGKYVELRCDPISGHTALYWYRQSLGQGPEFLIYFQGTGAADDSGLPNDRFFAVRPEGSVSTLKIQRTERGDSAVYLCASSEDPRDRITDTQYFGPGTRLTVL.

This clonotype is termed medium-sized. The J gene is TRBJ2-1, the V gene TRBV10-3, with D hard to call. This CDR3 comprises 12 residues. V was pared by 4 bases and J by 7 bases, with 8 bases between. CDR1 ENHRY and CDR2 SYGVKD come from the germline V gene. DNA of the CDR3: TGTGCCATCAGTGTAGGTGAGAATGAGCAGTTCTTC. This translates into CAISVGENEQFF.